Each of the 21 T cell receptor beta chains below was sequenced from the same sample in a study of blood T cell repertoires in COVID-19 (dated by TCRdb to about 2020). The library relied on the immunoSEQ multiplex PCR assay. What TCRdb holds here is the immuneACCESS table cut down to in-frame rearrangements. Part of the clones is not present; checked against another copy, under half of the missing clones reflect an unresolved V gene, and the others are unexplained. For this sample the table gives approximately 160,000 clones, of which about 86% were detected only once. The ten largest account for about 7% of the sample. The source material was peripheral blood. These receptors were taken from a man aged 50 to 59 with active or convalescent COVID-19.

V is TRBV19 and J is TRBJ2-2, with a possible D match to TRBD1 (5 bases). Germline CDR1 LNHDA, CDR2 SQIVND (reference sequence). The CDR3 totals 13 residues. Trimming stripped 1 base from V and 7 bases from J, with 7 bases between. The CDR3 nucleotides read TGTGCCAGTAGTATAGGACAGTTCGGGGAGCTGTTTTTT. As protein: CASSIGQFGELFF.

In its sample, this clone was seen once. The rearrangement uses TRBV2 and TRBJ2-3; weak D call: TRBD1 (5 bases). The germline CDR1 and CDR2 sequences are SNHLY and FYNNEI. V lost 3 bases and J 8 bases, leaving 12 bases between the germline ends. This CDR3 comprises 13 residues. In DNA form, the CDR3 reads TGTGCCAGCAGTGAGGTGCAGGGTGGTACGCAGTATTTT. This gives the protein CASSEVQGGTQYF.

This rearrangement joins TRBV7-9 to TRBJ2-1; the match to TRBD2 covers 10 bases. Germline CDR1 is SEHNR and CDR2 is FQNEAQ (reference sequence). The CDR3 totals 16 residues. With V trimmed by 3 bases and J by 12 bases, 14 bases remained unmatched. CDR3 sequence: CASSFTPLAGAGGQFF. The CDR3 DNA reads as TGTGCCAGCAGCTTCACCCCCCTAGCGGGAGCTGGAGGGCAGTTCTTC.

In this sample, this clone turned up a few times. The chain combines TRBV2 with TRBJ1-2, with 10 bases identical to TRBD1. The ends lost 6 bases at V and 4 bases at J; junction bases unmatched: 11. The CDR3 runs 16 residues. Germline V lookup: CDR1 SNHLY, CDR2 FYNNEI. The CDR3 here is CASRPRTGGLGYGYTF. CDR3 DNA sequence: TGTGCCAGCAGACCCAGGACAGGGGGTCTTGGCTATGGCTACACCTTC. The full variable domain, its missing parts supplied by reference TRBV2 and TRBJ1-2, is EPEVTQTPSHQVTQMGQEVILRCVPISNHLYFYWYRQILGQKVEFLVSFYNNEISEKSEIFDDQFSVERPDGSNFTLKIRSTKLEDSAMYFCASRPRTGGLGYGYTFGSGTRLTVV.

The gene calls are TRBV18 and TRBJ2-1, with 8 bases identical to TRBD2. This CDR3 is built from 16 residues. The junction had 11 bases not matched to a gene; V was cut back by 2 bases and J by 8 bases. Per the germline V gene, CDR1 is KGHSH and CDR2 is LQKENI. The CDR3 sequence: CASSPGEAGVAYEQFF. As DNA, the CDR3 is TGTGCCAGCTCACCAGGGGAAGCGGGAGTAGCCTATGAGCAGTTCTTC.

The V gene is TRBV6-6, the J gene TRBJ2-1; the D gene is possibly TRBD2 (9 bases). Germline CDR1 and CDR2: MNHNY and SVGAGI (reference sequence). The CDR3 spans 16 residues. V lost 2 bases and J 9 bases, leaving 20 bases between the germline ends. The CDR3 nucleotides read TGTGCCAGCAGTTACCCTCAGGGGGCGGGAGGGGGTGAGCAGTTCTTC. This codes for CASSYPQGAGGGEQFF.

J is TRBJ1-2 and V is TRBV7-2; D gene uncertain. The CDR3 covers 12 residues. V dropped 4 bases and J dropped 5 bases, with 8 bases sitting between them. Germline CDR1 SGHTA, CDR2 FQGNSA. The CDR3 protein is CASSSTEYGYTF. CDR3 coding DNA: TGTGCCAGCAGCTCAACCGAGTATGGCTACACCTTC.

V usage is TRBV6-5 and J usage is TRBJ1-2, with 7 bases that match TRBD1. The V and J ends lost 7 bases and 4 bases, in that order; junction bases with no gene match: 6. Germline V CDR1 and CDR2: MNHEY, SVGAGI. This CDR3 is built from 13 residues. CDR3 bases: TGTGCCAGCAAGGACAGGCGAGTCTATGGCTACACCTTC. It yields the protein CASKDRRVYGYTF.

The chain has TRBV6-5 and TRBJ1-2; D possibly corresponds to TRBD1 (5 bases). Germline-derived CDR1 and CDR2 are MNHEY and SVGAGI. This CDR3 region has 15 residues. The V end was cut by 5 bases, the J end by 8 bases, with 21 bases between. Written as DNA, the CDR3 is TGTGCCAGCAGTACGCAAAGACAAGGGGCGGTCGGCTACACCTTC. Translating gives CASSTQRQGAVGYTF.

The V gene is TRBV5-1, the J gene TRBJ2-7, with D uncertain. Germline loops: CDR1 SGHRS, CDR2 YFSETQ. The length of the CDR3 is 13 residues. Trimming took off 3 bases at V and 2 bases at J, with 9 bases between the two ends. CDR3 sequence reads: CASSWADPYEQYF. For the CDR3, the DNA is TGCGCCAGCAGCTGGGCAGACCCCTACGAGCAGTACTTC. The variable domain in full, with the rest retrieved from reference TRBV5-1 and TRBJ2-7, is KAGVTQTPRYLIKTRGQQVTLSCSPISGHRSVSWYQQTPGQGLQFLFEYFSETQRNKGNFPGRFSGRQFSNSRSEMNVSTLELGDSALYLCASSWADPYEQYFGPGTRLTVT.

This clone qualifies as medium-sized. Other DNA sequences of this sample code for an identical CDR3. The genes are TRBV19 and TRBJ1-1; the match to TRBD1 covers 10 bases. CDR1 is LNHDA and CDR2 is SQIVND in the germline V gene (reference sequence). The CDR3 is 15 amino acids. The V and J ends lost 3 bases and 4 bases, in that order; junction bases with no gene match: 5. The CDR3 sequence: CASSIVGTGVTEAFF. CDR3 in DNA: TGTGCCAGTAGTATCGTCGGGACAGGGGTCACTGAAGCTTTCTTT.

This clone was counted a few times. The chain joins TRBV18 to TRBJ1-2; D remains ambiguous. CDR1 is KGHSH, CDR2 LQKENI, per germline. The V gene lost 2 bases and the J gene lost 4 bases, with 17 bases spanning the gap. This CDR3 has 16 amino acids. The CDR3 DNA follows: TGTGCCAGCTCACCAGTCCCAACCCCCGAGGGCTATGGCTACACCTTC. This translates into CASSPVPTPEGYGYTF.

The genes are TRBV5-4 and TRBJ1-3, with D perhaps TRBD1 (5 bases). Germline V lookup: CDR1 SGHNT, CDR2 YYREEE (reference sequence). CDR3 length: 18 amino acids. V shed 4 bases and J shed 4 bases, with 24 bases lying between them. This chain's CDR3 is CASSPDPVRGTSGNTIYF. The CDR3 DNA follows: TGTGCCAGCAGCCCAGACCCCGTTAGAGGGACTTCAGGAAACACCATATATTTT.

The chain has TRBV28 and TRBJ1-5, with 7 nucleotides matching TRBD1. This CDR3 comprises 15 residues. Trimming removed 3 bases from V and 6 bases from J; junction bases left unmatched: 8. Looked up from germline, CDR1 is MDHEN and CDR2 is SYDVKM. The chain's CDR3 is CASSFRRQGGQPQHF. The CDR3, as DNA: TGTGCCAGCAGTTTTAGGCGGCAGGGGGGTCAGCCCCAGCATTTT. Full variable domain (outside the CDR3, taken from reference TRBV28 and TRBJ1-5): DVKVTQSSRYLVKRTGEKVFLECVQDMDHENMFWYRQDPGLGLRLIYFSYDVKMKEKGDIPEGYSVSREKKERFSLILESASTNQTSMYLCASSFRRQGGQPQHFGDGTRLSIL.

The J gene is TRBJ1-1, the V gene TRBV27; D gene unclear. V was clipped by 2 bases and J by 5 bases, with 9 bases between them. CDR1 is MNHEY and CDR2 is SMNVEV in the germline V gene (reference sequence). The CDR3 extends over 13 amino acids. As DNA, the CDR3 is TGTGCCAGCAGTTTAGGGTACGGGACTGAAGCTTTCTTT. Encoded protein: CASSLGYGTEAFF.

V gene TRBV19 combines with J gene TRBJ1-4; tentatively, D is TRBD1 (5 bases). CDR3 length: 16 amino acids. Trimming took 3 bases from V and 6 from J, leaving 17 bases between them. The germline gives CDR1 LNHDA, CDR2 SQIVND (reference sequence). The CDR3 bases are TGTGCCAGTAGTATGGGGCCCCCCAGGAAGTATGAAAAACTGTTTTTT. As protein: CASSMGPPRKYEKLFF.

This rearrangement joins TRBV4-3 to TRBJ2-7, with D unclear. V gave up 0 bases and J gave up 2 bases, with 11 bases separating them. This CDR3 is 15 amino acids long. Germline V gene sequence: CDR1 LGHNA, CDR2 YSLEER. The CDR3 reads CASSQDAASTYEQYF. The DNA for the CDR3 is TGCGCCAGCAGCCAAGACGCGGCCAGCACCTACGAGCAGTACTTC.

V gene TRBV5-5 combines with J gene TRBJ2-1; 12 nucleotides line up with TRBD2. The CDR3 totals 16 residues. V shed 3 bases, J shed 2 bases, and the junction held 3 bases outside the gene matches. Germline V gives CDR1 SGHKS, CDR2 YYEKEE (reference sequence). The CDR3 region is CASSYRLAGAYNEQFF. CDR3 bases: TGTGCCAGCAGCTATCGACTAGCGGGGGCCTACAATGAGCAGTTCTTC.

This chain joins TRBV11-2 and TRBJ1-2; 9 bases are shared with TRBD1. The CDR3 is 16 amino acids. Germline CDR1 reads SGHAT; CDR2 reads FQNNGV. V shed 1 base and J 4 bases; nucleotides not matched to a gene: 7. CDR3: CASSLGLKDRGYGYTF. In nucleotides, the CDR3 is TGTGCCAGCAGCTTAGGATTGAAGGACAGGGGCTATGGCTACACCTTC.

The rearrangement joins TRBV18 to TRBJ2-1; 7 bases are a match to TRBD2. This CDR3 comprises 16 residues. V dropped 0 bases and J dropped 8; count of bases not matched to a gene: 10. CDR1 KGHSH and CDR2 LQKENI come from the germline V gene. This CDR3 reads CASSPPASGYEYEQFF. The CDR3, as DNA: TGTGCCAGCTCACCACCGGCTAGCGGCTACGAGTATGAGCAGTTCTTC.

This clone was observed a handful of times. The chain employs TRBV19 and TRBJ1-6, with 7 bases aligning to TRBD1. The V gene's germline CDR1 is LNHDA and CDR2 SQIVND (reference sequence). The CDR3 runs to 14 residues. V gave up 3 bases and J gave up 8 bases; unmatched junction bases: 4. The DNA of the CDR3 is TGTGCCAGTAGTATCGACAGGGTCGATTCACCCCTCCACTTT. Translated: CASSIDRVDSPLHF.